The 15 T cell receptor beta chains given below trace back to one sample, sequenced in a study of naive and memory T cell subsets. Study-level points and caveats: Naive repertoires, especially CD8, held a few larger clonotypes, possibly memory cells re-expressing CD45RA.

An equimolar mix of two oligonucleotides served as the beta constant-region primer for TRBC1 and TRBC2. Nested alpha and beta constant-region primers with the SP2 primer drove four PCR rounds on ligated cDNA. In TCRdb, the UMI-ligation and nested PCR reads were re-called with MiXCR into one record per CDR3 protein. The sample has 150,000 or so distinct CDR3 sequences, 22% seen once. Their antigens are not known. What was sequenced was naive CD4+ T cells from blood. These receptors all come from a human donor in good health.

The chain recombines TRBV6-2 or TRBV6-3 with TRBJ2-1; 7 nucleotides line up with TRBD2. Losses at the gene ends were 5 bases for V and 5 bases for J; bases not matched to a gene: 9. The CDR3 covers 15 residues. Germline assignment: CDR1 MNHEY and CDR2 SVGEGT. CDR3 DNA sequence: TGTGCCAGCAGTACCGCCCGGGACTACCACAATGAGCAGTTCTTC. Translation: CASSTARDYHNEQFF.

The V and J genes are TRBV5-1 and TRBJ2-7, with D possibly called TRBD1 or TRBD2 (5 bases each). The CDR3 loop spans 15 amino acids. Trimming cost V 1 base and J 5 bases, with 16 bases left between them. The germline V gene encodes CDR1 SGHRS and CDR2 YFSETQ. The CDR3 loop reads CASSLTAGTLNEQYF. The CDR3 nucleotides are TGCGCCAGCAGCTTGACAGCCGGGACGCTCAACGAGCAGTACTTC.

This clonotype occurred many times. The gene calls are TRBV19 and TRBJ1-5; D unclear. Trimming took off 5 bases at V and 0 bases at J, with 8 bases between the two ends. The germline gives CDR1 LNHDA, CDR2 SQIVND (reference sequence). This CDR3 comprises 14 residues. This chain's CDR3 is CASSQDGSNQPQHF. CDR3 nucleotides: TGTGCCAGTAGTCAGGACGGTAGCAATCAGCCCCAGCATTTT.

In nucleotides, the CDR3 is TGTGCCAGCAGCTTAGCGAGGGGGCAAGAGACCCAGTACTTC. Its translation: CASSLARGQETQYF. This chain connects TRBV7-2 to TRBJ2-5; tentative D call: TRBD1 (6 bases). Between the trimmed V and J ends, which lost 0 bases and 2 bases, there was a span of 7 bases. The CDR3 covers 14 residues. Per germline, CDR1 SGHTA and CDR2 FQGNSA.

This clonotype appeared a single time. V and J are TRBV12-3 or TRBV12-4 and TRBJ2-3; D is tentatively TRBD1 or TRBD2 (5 bases each). The CDR3 is 17 amino acids. With 4 bases removed from V and 3 bases from J, the gap between germline ends came to 20 bases. CDR3 loop: CASSWGRLRGSTDTQYF. The CDR3 coding sequence is TGTGCCAGCAGTTGGGGACGCTTGCGAGGTAGTACAGATACGCAGTATTTT.

This clonotype was counted between two and nine times. This rearrangement joins TRBV20-1 to TRBJ2-3, with D perhaps matching TRBD1 or TRBD2 (5 bases each). The V and J ends lost 5 bases and 1 base respectively, with 19 bases between them. CDR1 is DFQATT, CDR2 SNEGSKA, per germline (reference sequence). This CDR3 spans 16 amino acids. The CDR3 DNA follows: TGCAGTGCTCACTCACTCCGGGACCGCGGCACAGATACGCAGTATTTT. It codes for CSAHSLRDRGTDTQYF.

This clonotype was picked up a small number of times. The chain joins TRBV6-2 or TRBV6-3 to TRBJ2-7, with 7 bases matching TRBD1. J was trimmed by 5 bases and V by 7 bases; bases with no gene match: 11. This CDR3 region has 14 residues. Looked up from germline, CDR1 is MNHEY and CDR2 is SVGEGT. The CDR3 protein is CASIPGTAFNEQYF. The CDR3 DNA is TGTGCCAGCATCCCAGGGACAGCCTTCAACGAGCAGTACTTC.

This clonotype has at least ten counts. This chain links TRBV29-1 with TRBJ2-3; D is unresolved. The germline V gene has CDR1 SQVTM and CDR2 ANQGSEA. V lost 4 bases and J 4 bases, leaving 15 bases between the germline ends. The CDR3 consists of 14 residues. CDR3: CSVGLSVSADTQYF. For the CDR3, the DNA is TGCAGCGTTGGGCTATCGGTTTCTGCAGATACGCAGTATTTT.

The J gene is TRBJ2-5, the V gene TRBV5-4; TRBD2 might be the D (5 bases). V lost 2 bases, J lost 2 bases, and 13 bases lay in between. The CDR3 sequence is 15 residues long. Germline V CDR1 and CDR2: SGHNT, YYREEE (reference sequence). For the CDR3, the DNA is TGTGCCAGCAGCTTCGGTCGAACGGGGCAAGAGACCCAGTACTTC. Protein product: CASSFGRTGQETQYF.

This clonotype turned up a few times. This sequence joins TRBV5-1 and TRBJ2-3; 9 bases align to TRBD1. This CDR3 spans 20 amino acids. Germline V lookup: CDR1 SGHRS, CDR2 YFSETQ. The ends lost 0 bases at V and 4 bases at J; junction bases unmatched: 18. CDR3 bases: TGCGCCAGCAGCTTGGAGCGGGAAAGACACAGGGGGCTTTCAGCAGATACGCAGTATTTT. Translated, it gives CASSLERERHRGLSADTQYF. The full variable domain, with the rest looked up from reference TRBV5-1 and TRBJ2-3, is KAGVTQTPRYLIKTRGQQVTLSCSPISGHRSVSWYQQTPGQGLQFLFEYFSETQRNKGNFPGRFSGRQFSNSRSEMNVSTLELGDSALYLCASSLERERHRGLSADTQYFGPGTRLTVL.

This clonotype was found many times. The chain employs TRBV28 and TRBJ2-7; 7 bases are a match to TRBD1. This CDR3 region has 13 residues. Germline CDR1 is MDHEN and CDR2 is SYDVKM. V was pared by 4 bases and J by 5 bases, with 5 bases of the junction left unmatched. The CDR3 protein is CASSSHRGHEQYF. For the CDR3, the DNA is TGTGCCAGCAGTTCCCACAGGGGCCACGAGCAGTACTTC.

The chain carries TRBV5-1 and TRBJ2-7, with 12 bases fitting TRBD2. V was clipped by 4 bases and J by 2 bases; unmatched bases: 4. The CDR3 totals 15 residues. Germline V CDR1 and CDR2: SGHRS, YFSETQ. CDR3 nucleotide sequence: TGCGCCAGCAGCGGAAGACTAGCGGGAGCCTACGAGCAGTACTTC. It encodes CASSGRLAGAYEQYF.

This rearrangement joins TRBV28 to TRBJ1-1; no reliable D call. V was cut by 6 bases and J by 7 bases, with 18 bases left in between. The germline V gene has CDR1 MDHEN and CDR2 SYDVKM. The CDR3 spans 14 residues. CDR3 residues: CASSPPAGAVEAFF. CDR3 in DNA: TGTGCCAGCAGCCCCCCGGCAGGAGCCGTTGAAGCTTTCTTT.

The CDR3 nucleotides are TGTGCCAGCAAGGATCGGAGGGTAGATAACACTGAAGCTTTCTTT. Translating it yields CASKDRRVDNTEAFF. The chain couples TRBV6-1 to TRBJ1-1; no clear D gene. Trimming removed 7 bases from V and 2 bases from J, with 17 bases in between. This CDR3 is 15 amino acids long. The V gene's germline CDR1 is MNHNS and CDR2 SASEGT.

In this sample, this clonotype turned up a few times. This chain uses TRBV12-3 or TRBV12-4 with TRBJ2-1, with 10 bases lining up with TRBD2. The junction had 7 bases not matched to a gene; V was cut back by 6 bases and J by 5 bases. This CDR3 is 15 amino acids long. CDR3 amino acids: CASSQWTSGNNEQFF. The DNA for the CDR3 is TGTGCCAGCAGCCAATGGACTAGCGGCAACAATGAGCAGTTCTTC.